These 21 T cell receptor beta chains originate from one sample sequenced in a study of graft-versus-host responses after intestinal transplantation. Libraries were prepared by immunoSEQ multiplex PCR; TCRdb keeps only in-frame clonotypes and omits some of them. Of about 15,000 clones listed, 33% are singletons. Sequences were derived from alloreactive CD4+ T cells from a mixed lymphocyte reaction culture, sampled before intestinal transplant. Stated subset: CFSE-low proliferating T cells sorted from roughly 6-day pre-transplant mixed lymphocyte reaction (GvH or HvG direction). These TCRs come from a human patient who received an intestinal transplant.

The chain uses TRBV2 and TRBJ2-5, with D perhaps matching TRBD2 (6 bases). The CDR3 is 12 residues long. Trimming cost V 6 bases and J 5 bases, with 10 bases left between them. CDR1 is SNHLY, CDR2 FYNNEI, per germline. The CDR3, as DNA: TGTGCCAGCAGCGGGAGTGGGGAGACCCAGTACTTC. It yields the protein CASSGSGETQYF.

This clone was seen a handful of times. The gene calls are TRBV18 and TRBJ2-5; no clear D gene. The germline CDR1 and CDR2 sequences are KGHSH and LQKENI. This CDR3 has 12 amino acids. Trimming took off 3 bases at V and 7 bases at J, with 9 bases between the two ends. Written as DNA, the CDR3 is TGTGCCAGCTCACCGGGTACGGGGACCCAGTACTTC. Encoded protein: CASSPGTGTQYF. The variable domain in full, completed from reference TRBV18 and TRBJ2-5, reads NAGVMQNPRHLVRRRGQEARLRCSPMKGHSHVYWYRQLPEEGLKFMVYLQKENIIDESGMPKERFSAEFPKEGPSILRIQQVVRGDSAAYFCASSPGTGTQYFGPGTRLLVL.

This clone was detected only a few times. The chain has TRBV5-6 and TRBJ1-6; 10 bases map to TRBD1. V trimming: 4 bases; J trimming: 8 bases; junction bases outside the gene matches: 18. The germline gives CDR1 SGHDT, CDR2 YYEEEE. The CDR3 spans 19 residues. CDR3 coding DNA: TGTGCCAGCAGCCGTGTGAGACGGACAGGGGGAAGTGGGTATTCACCCCTCCACTTT. Its protein is CASSRVRRTGGSGYSPLHF.

The V call is TRBV25-1, the J call TRBJ1-2; D possibly corresponds to TRBD1 (6 bases). Germline CDR1 reads MGHDK; CDR2 reads SYGVNS. The V gene lost 6 bases and the J gene lost 3 bases, with 14 bases spanning the gap. The CDR3 contains 14 residues. The CDR3 loop is CASRGGRMDYGYTF. CDR3 DNA sequence: TGTGCCAGCAGGGGGGGGCGGATGGACTATGGCTACACCTTC.

Of note for this clone: This may stem from a read error, because a much larger clone lies one nucleotide away. The chain carries TRBV30 and TRBJ2-7; 8 positions agree with TRBD2. V trimming: 5 bases; J trimming: 1 base; junction bases outside the gene matches: 7. Per the germline V gene, CDR1 is GTSNPN and CDR2 is SVGIG (reference sequence). The CDR3 sequence is 14 residues long. The CDR3 bases are TGTGCCTGGCAACGGGGGGGGGCGTCCTACGAGCAGTACTTC. Translation gives CAWQRGGASYEQYF.

By sample share, this clone is medium-sized. The DNA of the CDR3 is TGTGCCAGCAGCCAAGTTCCAGGGCGAAATCAGCCCCAGCATTTT. Translation gives CASSQVPGRNQPQHF. This chain connects TRBV5-4 to TRBJ1-5; a weak D match, TRBD1 (5 bases). Germline lookup yields CDR1 SGHNT and CDR2 YYREEE (reference sequence). CDR3 length: 15 residues. V dropped 4 bases and J dropped 4 bases, with 15 bases sitting between them.

This clone has a handful of counts. The chain has TRBV19 and TRBJ1-1; 8 bases agree with TRBD1. The V segment lost 3 bases and the J segment 2 bases; nucleotides outside the gene matches: 5. CDR3 size: 15 residues. Germline CDR1 reads LNHDA; CDR2 reads SQIVND (reference sequence). CDR3 in DNA: TGTGCCAGTAGTATTACAGGGGGGACTAACACTGAAGCTTTCTTT. Protein: CASSITGGTNTEAFF.

In its sample, this clone was seen a few times. This chain links TRBV5-4 with TRBJ2-2; possibly TRBD1 or TRBD2 for D (5 bases each). Trimming took off 5 bases at V and 6 bases at J, with 17 bases between the two ends. The germline V gene encodes CDR1 SGHNT and CDR2 YYREEE (reference sequence). This CDR3 comprises 15 residues. The CDR3: CASRLGPSRPGELFF. The DNA of the CDR3 is TGTGCCAGCAGACTGGGGCCTAGCAGACCCGGGGAGCTGTTTTTT.

The chain links TRBV5-4 to TRBJ1-4; TRBD1 matches 10 bases. This CDR3 contains 16 residues. Germline V gene lookup returns CDR1 SGHNT and CDR2 YYREEE (reference sequence). V lost 8 bases and J lost 2; bases outside the gene matches: 9. The CDR3 region is CARSGPDRGTNEKLFF. The CDR3 nucleotides are TGTGCCAGAAGCGGGCCGGACAGGGGGACTAATGAAAAACTGTTTTTT.

This rearrangement joins TRBV11-3 to TRBJ2-1, with 12 bases aligning to TRBD2. CDR1 SGHNT and CDR2 YENEEA come from the germline V gene. The CDR3 consists of 14 residues. V trimming: 1 base; J trimming: 8 bases; junction bases outside the gene matches: 0. CDR3 nucleotide sequence: TGTGCCAGCAGCTTAGCTAGCGGGAGGGATGAGCAGTTCTTC. Translation gives CASSLASGRDEQFF. The full variable domain, with the rest looked up from reference TRBV11-3 and TRBJ2-1, is EAGVVQSPRYKIIEKKQPVAFWCNPISGHNTLYWYLQNLGQGPELLIRYENEEAVDDSQLPKDRFSAERLKGVDSTLKIQPAELGDSAVYLCASSLASGRDEQFFGPGTRLTVL.

CDR3 region: CASSPNSKNYGYTF. DNA of the CDR3: TGTGCCAGCTCACCCAACAGTAAAAACTATGGCTACACCTTC. V gene TRBV18 combines with J gene TRBJ1-2; D remains ambiguous. This CDR3 spans 14 amino acids. The V gene lost 3 bases and the J gene lost 2 bases, with 10 bases spanning the gap. The germline V gene has CDR1 KGHSH and CDR2 LQKENI.

The chain has TRBV7-3 and TRBJ2-7, with 7 bases that match TRBD2. CDR3 length: 16 amino acids. With 6 bases clipped from V and 5 bases from J, the junction kept 16 bases outside the gene matches. Germline values: CDR1 SGHTA, CDR2 FQGTGA. The CDR3 DNA reads TGTGCCAGCAGGATAGAGCGGGGACCAAGGTCCCACGAGCAGTACTTC. It codes for CASRIERGPRSHEQYF.

The chain combines TRBV9 with TRBJ2-5, with 10 positions matching TRBD2. V lost 2 bases to trimming and J lost 2 bases; unmatched junction nucleotides: 3. The CDR3 is 15 amino acids. CDR1 and CDR2 from the germline V gene are SGDLS and YYNGEE. In nucleotides, the CDR3 is TGTGCCAGCAGCGTTGGACTAGCGGATCAAGAGACCCAGTACTTC. Translated, it gives CASSVGLADQETQYF.

This chain links TRBV5-1 with TRBJ2-5; D is tentatively TRBD1 or TRBD2 (5 bases each). V dropped 0 bases and J dropped 1 base, with 10 bases sitting between them. This CDR3 is built from 15 residues. Germline V CDR1 and CDR2: SGHRS, YFSETQ. Written as DNA, the CDR3 is TGCGCCAGCAGCTTGGGGGCCGGGACCCAAGAGACCCAGTACTTC. Its translation: CASSLGAGTQETQYF.

This clone was detected a few times. The CDR3 loop is CASIESDTGGGSYEQYF. Written as DNA, the CDR3 is TGTGCCAGCATCGAGTCGGACACCGGAGGAGGGTCCTACGAGCAGTACTTC. This sequence joins TRBV21-1 and TRBJ2-7; the table assigns TRBD2, which was not confirmed against the DNA. TRBV21-1 is assigned pseudogene status. This CDR3 has 17 amino acids.

The chain employs TRBV25-1 and TRBJ1-6, with TRBD1 identical over 7 bases. V shed 9 bases, J shed 8 bases, and the junction held 10 bases outside the gene matches. This CDR3 comprises 14 residues. From germline, CDR1 is MGHDK and CDR2 SYGVNS. This CDR3 reads CASTQTGTHSPLHF. CDR3 nucleotides: TGTGCCAGTACCCAGACAGGGACCCATTCACCCCTCCACTTT.

This chain connects TRBV6-5 to TRBJ1-6, with D possibly being TRBD1 (5 bases). V lost 0 bases and J lost 11, with 14 bases in between. The CDR3 has 15 amino acids. CDR1 is MNHEY and CDR2 is SVGAGI in the germline V gene. CDR3 amino acids: CASSYSPYQGPPLHF. The CDR3 nucleotides read TGTGCCAGCAGTTACTCGCCCTATCAGGGTCCACCCCTCCACTTT.

CDR3 protein: CASSLGGASTDTQYF. Here the CDR3 DNA reads TGTGCCAGCAGCCTTGGGGGCGCTAGCACAGATACGCAGTATTTT. V and J are TRBV4-2 and TRBJ2-3, with TRBD1 as a possible D gene (6 bases). Germline-derived CDR1 and CDR2 are LGHNA and YNFKEQ. The V end was cut by 4 bases, the J end by 0 bases, with 11 bases between. The CDR3 is made up of 15 amino acids.

The V and J genes are TRBV6-5 and TRBJ2-5, with TRBD2 identical over 10 bases. Trimming took 4 bases from V and 5 from J; bases not matched to a gene: 7. This CDR3 is built from 15 residues. Germline assignment: CDR1 MNHEY and CDR2 SVGAGI. In DNA form, the CDR3 reads TGTGCCAGCAGTTCCCAGCGGGAGGGTGGGGAGACCCAGTACTTC. Its protein product is CASSSQREGGETQYF.

This chain uses TRBV10-2 with TRBJ2-7; D gene ambiguous. The V and J ends lost 3 bases and 5 bases respectively, with 8 bases between them. This CDR3 is 12 amino acids long. In germline, CDR1 is WSHSY, CDR2 SAAADI. CDR3 sequence reads: CASSDVGHEQYF. The CDR3 region has the DNA TGCGCCAGCAGTGATGTAGGGCACGAGCAGTACTTC.

J is TRBJ1-2 and V is TRBV4-2, with a tentative D call TRBD1 (5 bases). V gave up 1 base and J gave up 4 bases, with 13 bases separating them. The CDR3 runs 15 residues. The V gene's germline CDR1 is LGHNA and CDR2 YNFKEQ. The CDR3 sequence: CASSQAGARAYGYTF. The DNA of the CDR3 is TGTGCCAGCAGCCAAGCGGGTGCCAGGGCCTATGGCTACACCTTC.